The rows below give T cell receptor beta chains drawn from one sample of a study of Ad26.COV2.S vaccination and SARS-CoV-2 variants. Profiling relied on immunoSEQ multiplex PCR, and the TCRdb table lists in-frame clones only, not all of them. Here the sample spans roughly 330,000 clones, approximately 87% being singletons. The specimen comprised peripheral blood, sampled in a trial of Ad26.COV2.S vaccine versus placebo. The source of these receptors is a person between 18 and 65 years old who received the Ad26.COV2.S COVID-19 vaccine or a placebo. The CDR3 runs from the conserved cysteine through the conserved F or W. Each record gives: CDR3 protein, CDR3 DNA, V gene, J gene, clone size, D gene. A D gene is named only where the DNA matches it firmly. The size field is filled for only some rows; it gives once, few, many or a size class.

CDR3aa: CASRKPQGAGYGYTF; CDR3nt: TGTGCCAGTAGGAAGCCACAGGGGGCTGGCTATGGCTACACCTTC; v_gene: TRBV19; j_gene: TRBJ1-2; abundance: .; d_gene: TRBD1
CDR3aa: CASSLGTVNTEAFF; CDR3nt: TGTGCCAGCAGCTTAGGGACAGTGAACACTGAAGCTTTCTTT; v_gene: TRBV7-2; j_gene: TRBJ1-1; abundance: .; d_gene: .
CDR3aa: CASSLGPDRVGGETQYF; CDR3nt: TGTGCCAGCAGCTTAGGACCTGACAGGGTAGGAGGGGAGACCCAGTACTTC; v_gene: TRBV7-7; j_gene: TRBJ2-5; abundance: .; d_gene: .
CDR3aa: CASSLAERGGETQYF; CDR3nt: TGCGCCAGCAGCTTGGCCGAGCGGGGCGGGGAGACCCAGTACTTC; v_gene: TRBV5-1; j_gene: TRBJ2-5; abundance: .; d_gene: TRBD2
CDR3aa: CASSQNQVGRAYNEQFF; CDR3nt: TGTGCCAGCAGCCAAAACCAAGTGGGGAGGGCCTACAATGAGCAGTTCTTC; v_gene: TRBV14; j_gene: TRBJ2-1; abundance: .; d_gene: TRBD2
CDR3aa: CATGLPNTGELFF; CDR3nt: TGTGCCACCGGGCTGCCGAACACCGGGGAGCTGTTTTTT; v_gene: TRBV24-1; j_gene: TRBJ2-2; abundance: .; d_gene: .
CDR3aa: CASSPFNQPQHF; CDR3nt: TGTGCCAGCTCACCCTTCAATCAGCCCCAGCATTTT; v_gene: TRBV18; j_gene: TRBJ1-5; abundance: once; d_gene: .
CDR3aa: CASSYQSPKVAFF; CDR3nt: TGTGCCAGCAGTTACCAATCGCCGAAAGTGGCTTTCTTT; v_gene: TRBV6-2/TRBV6-3; j_gene: TRBJ1-1; abundance: .; d_gene: .
CDR3aa: CASSTESLAKNIQYF; CDR3nt: TGTGCCAGCAGTACCGAGTCCCTAGCCAAAAACATTCAGTACTTC; v_gene: TRBV28; j_gene: TRBJ2-4; abundance: .; d_gene: .
CDR3aa: CARSTSGGLSYNEQFF; CDR3nt: TGTGCCAGGTCGACTAGCGGGGGCCTCTCCTACAATGAGCAGTTCTTC; v_gene: TRBV7-9; j_gene: TRBJ2-1; abundance: .; d_gene: TRBD2
CDR3aa: CASGRTGGGYTF; CDR3nt: TGTGCCAGCGGACGGACAGGTGGGGGCTACACCTTC; v_gene: TRBV5-6; j_gene: TRBJ1-2; abundance: .; d_gene: TRBD1
CDR3aa: CASSFGVSGIGTDTQYF; CDR3nt: TGTGCCAGCAGCTTTGGGGTTTCGGGTATCGGCACAGATACGCAGTATTTT; v_gene: TRBV7-9; j_gene: TRBJ2-3; abundance: .; d_gene: .
CDR3aa: CASSPPRDLGTDTQYF; CDR3nt: TGTGCCAGCTCACCACCCAGGGACCTGGGGACAGATACGCAGTATTTT; v_gene: TRBV18; j_gene: TRBJ2-3; abundance: .; d_gene: .
CDR3aa: CASSLVSEQFF; CDR3nt: TGTGCCAGCAGCTTGGTGAGTGAGCAGTTCTTC; v_gene: TRBV11-2; j_gene: TRBJ2-1; abundance: .; d_gene: .
CDR3aa: CASSLDRGYNSPLHF; CDR3nt: TGTGCCAGCAGCTTAGACCGGGGCTATAATTCACCCCTCCACTTT; v_gene: TRBV7-8; j_gene: TRBJ1-6; abundance: .; d_gene: .
CDR3aa: CASSLAKAGGLGEQFF; CDR3nt: TGTGCCAGCAGCTTAGCGAAAGCGGGGGGGCTTGGTGAGCAGTTCTTC; v_gene: TRBV11-2; j_gene: TRBJ2-1; abundance: .; d_gene: TRBD2
CDR3aa: CASSPPSGTQAFF; CDR3nt: TGTGCCAGCAGTCCGCCATCCGGGACACAAGCTTTCTTT; v_gene: TRBV12-3/TRBV12-4; j_gene: TRBJ1-1; abundance: .; d_gene: .
CDR3aa: CASTLTGKLNEQFF; CDR3nt: TGTGCCAGCACCCTAACAGGGAAGTTGAATGAGCAGTTCTTC; v_gene: TRBV5-8; j_gene: TRBJ2-1; abundance: .; d_gene: .
CDR3aa: CASSEVWQGGEKLFF; CDR3nt: TGTGCCAGCAGTGAAGTTTGGCAGGGAGGTGAAAAACTGTTTTTT; v_gene: TRBV2; j_gene: TRBJ1-4; abundance: .; d_gene: .
CDR3aa: CASSPGPNLEQFF; CDR3nt: TGTGCCAGCTCACCTGGGCCTAATCTTGAGCAGTTCTTC; v_gene: TRBV18; j_gene: TRBJ2-1; abundance: .; d_gene: .